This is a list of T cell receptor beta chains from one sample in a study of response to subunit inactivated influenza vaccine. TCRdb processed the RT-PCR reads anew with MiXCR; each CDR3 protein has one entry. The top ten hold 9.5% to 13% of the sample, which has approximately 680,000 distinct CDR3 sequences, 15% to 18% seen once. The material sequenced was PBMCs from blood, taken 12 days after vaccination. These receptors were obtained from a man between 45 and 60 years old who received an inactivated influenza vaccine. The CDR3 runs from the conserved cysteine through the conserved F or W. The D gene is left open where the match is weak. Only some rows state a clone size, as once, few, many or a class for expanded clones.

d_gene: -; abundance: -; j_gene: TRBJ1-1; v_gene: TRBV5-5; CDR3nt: TGTGCCAGCAGCTTGACGACAGCCGAAGCTTTCTTT; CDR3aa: CASSLTTAEAFF
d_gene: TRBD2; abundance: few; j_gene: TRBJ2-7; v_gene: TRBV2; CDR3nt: TGTGCCAGCAGCCCGGGACTAGAGATATACGAGCAGTACTTC; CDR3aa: CASSPGLEIYEQYF
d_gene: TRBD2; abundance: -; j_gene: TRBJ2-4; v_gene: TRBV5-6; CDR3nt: TGTGCCAGCAGCTTGGTGCCAGCGGGGGGGCCGAAAAACATTCAGTACTTC; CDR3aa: CASSLVPAGGPKNIQYF
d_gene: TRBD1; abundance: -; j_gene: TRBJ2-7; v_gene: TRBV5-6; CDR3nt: TGTGCCAGCAGTTTTTTTGGACAGGAGCTCTCCTACGAGCAGTACTTC; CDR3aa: CASSFFGQELSYEQYF
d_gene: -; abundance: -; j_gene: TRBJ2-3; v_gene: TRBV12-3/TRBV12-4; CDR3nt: TGTGCCAGCAGTTTAATAGTTACAGATACGCAGTATTTT; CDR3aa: CASSLIVTDTQYF
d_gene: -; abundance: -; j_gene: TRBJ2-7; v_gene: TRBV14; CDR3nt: TGTGCCAGCAGCCAACGTAGCGGCGGTAGATACGAGCAGTACTTC; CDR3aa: CASSQRSGGRYEQYF
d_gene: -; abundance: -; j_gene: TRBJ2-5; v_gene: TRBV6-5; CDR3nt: TGTGCCAGCAGTTACTCAGGCGGGGTAAGGGAGACCCAGTACTTC; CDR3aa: CASSYSGGVRETQYF
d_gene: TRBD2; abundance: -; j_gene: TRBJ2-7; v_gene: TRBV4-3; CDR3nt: TGCGCCAGCAGCCAATGGGACCGGACTAGCGGGGGGGCACTGGACGAGCAGTACTTC; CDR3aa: CASSQWDRTSGGALDEQYF
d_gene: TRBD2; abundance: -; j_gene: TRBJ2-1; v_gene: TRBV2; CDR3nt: TGTGCCAGCAGTGAAGGTCTAGCGGGAGCGCAGTTCTTC; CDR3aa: CASSEGLAGAQFF
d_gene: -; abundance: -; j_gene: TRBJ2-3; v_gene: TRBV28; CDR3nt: TGTGCCAGCCGGGGGTTTGTAGATACGCAGTATTTT; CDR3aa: CASRGFVDTQYF
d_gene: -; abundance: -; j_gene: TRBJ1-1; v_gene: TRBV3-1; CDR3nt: TGTGCCAGCAGCCGACTAGGGACACTGAACACTGAAGCTTTCTTT; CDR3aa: CASSRLGTLNTEAFF
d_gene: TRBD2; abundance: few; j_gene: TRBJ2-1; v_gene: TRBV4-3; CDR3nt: TGCGCCAGCAGCCAAGATCGCGCGGCGGGACTACAGTTCTTC; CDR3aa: CASSQDRAAGLQFF
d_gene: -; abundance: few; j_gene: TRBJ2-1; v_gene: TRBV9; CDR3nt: TGTGCCAGCAGCGCCGCCCTCCAATACAATGAGCAGTTCTTC; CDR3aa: CASSAALQYNEQFF
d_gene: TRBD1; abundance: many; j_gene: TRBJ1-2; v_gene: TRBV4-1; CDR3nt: TGCGCCAGCAGCCAGACCGTTACAGGGGGCGGGTATGGCTACACCTTC; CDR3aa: CASSQTVTGGGYGYTF
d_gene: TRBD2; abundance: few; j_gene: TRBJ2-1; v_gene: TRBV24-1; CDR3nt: TGTGCCACCAGTGACCTGGGACTAGCTAACAATGAGCAGTTCTTC; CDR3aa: CATSDLGLANNEQFF
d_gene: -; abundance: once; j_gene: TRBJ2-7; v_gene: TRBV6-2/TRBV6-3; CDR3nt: TGTGCCAGCTCCGACGCAATAGAGCAGTACTTC; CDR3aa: CASSDAIEQYF
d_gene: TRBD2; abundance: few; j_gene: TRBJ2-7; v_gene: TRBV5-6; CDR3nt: TGTGCCAGCAGTCTGGGGGAGGGCTACGAGCAGTACTTC; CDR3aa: CASSLGEGYEQYF
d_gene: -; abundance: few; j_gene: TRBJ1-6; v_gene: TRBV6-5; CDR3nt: TGTGCCAGCAGTTACTTGACGGTACAGGGCCGTTCACCCCTCCACTTT; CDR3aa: CASSYLTVQGRSPLHF
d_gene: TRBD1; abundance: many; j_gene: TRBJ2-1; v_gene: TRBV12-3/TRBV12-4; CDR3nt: TGTGCCAGCAGTTCCCCAGACAGGGGAGGTGAGCAGTTCTTC; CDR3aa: CASSSPDRGGEQFF
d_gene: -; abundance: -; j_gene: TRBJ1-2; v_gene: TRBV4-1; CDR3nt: TGCGCCAGCAGCCAAGAAGATCAAGGCCTTGGCTACACCTTC; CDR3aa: CASSQEDQGLGYTF
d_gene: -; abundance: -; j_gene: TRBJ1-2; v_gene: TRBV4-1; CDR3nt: TGCGCCAGCAGCCAAGATATTAGGTTCCCTGGCTACACCTTC; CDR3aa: CASSQDIRFPGYTF
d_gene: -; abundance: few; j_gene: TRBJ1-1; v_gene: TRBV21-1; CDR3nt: TGTGCCAGCAGCAAAGTAACGGCGAACACTGAAGCTTTCTTT; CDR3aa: CASSKVTANTEAFF
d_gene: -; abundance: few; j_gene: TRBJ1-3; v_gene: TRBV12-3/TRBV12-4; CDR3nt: TGTGCCAGCAGTTCGTTCGGGGTCAGGTCTGGAAACACCATATATTTT; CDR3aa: CASSSFGVRSGNTIYF
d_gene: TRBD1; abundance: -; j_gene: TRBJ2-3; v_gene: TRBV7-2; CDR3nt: TGTGCCAGCAGCGCCCGACAGGGTGTAAATACGCAGTATTTT; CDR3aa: CASSARQGVNTQYF
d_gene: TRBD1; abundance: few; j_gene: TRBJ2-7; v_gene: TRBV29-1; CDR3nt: TGCAGCGTTGACGAGGGACAGGGGGCAGGAGAGCAGTACTTC; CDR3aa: CSVDEGQGAGEQYF
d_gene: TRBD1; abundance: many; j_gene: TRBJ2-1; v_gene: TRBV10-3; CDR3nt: TGTGCCGCTCGGGACAGGGGCTACAATGAGCAGTTCTTC; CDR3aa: CAARDRGYNEQFF
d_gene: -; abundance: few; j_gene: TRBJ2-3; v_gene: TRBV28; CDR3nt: TGTGCCAGCAGTTCCCCCGGGAGAGGGGCAGATACGCAGTATTTT; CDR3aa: CASSSPGRGADTQYF
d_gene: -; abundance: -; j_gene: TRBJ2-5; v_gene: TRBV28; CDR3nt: TGTGCCAGCAGCCTTCTCACAGGGTTGGAGACCCAGTACTTC; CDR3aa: CASSLLTGLETQYF
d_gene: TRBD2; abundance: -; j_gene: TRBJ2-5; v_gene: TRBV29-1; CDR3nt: TGCAGCGTTGAGAACCTAGCGGGGGAACCTTACTTC; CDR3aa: CSVENLAGEPYF
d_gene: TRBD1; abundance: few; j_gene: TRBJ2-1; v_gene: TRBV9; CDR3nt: TGTGCCAGCAGCGTAGCCGGGACAGGGTTGGATGAGCAGTTCTTC; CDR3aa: CASSVAGTGLDEQFF
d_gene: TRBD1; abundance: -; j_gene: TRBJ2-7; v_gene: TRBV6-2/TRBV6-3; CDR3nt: TGTGCCAGCAGTTACTACGGACAGGGCCCCTACGAGCAGTACTTC; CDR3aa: CASSYYGQGPYEQYF
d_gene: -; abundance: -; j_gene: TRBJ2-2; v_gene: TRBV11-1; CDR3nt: TGTGCCAGCAGCTTAAGGGCCAGGGACCGGGGTGGAACCGGGGAGCTGTTTTTT; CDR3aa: CASSLRARDRGGTGELFF
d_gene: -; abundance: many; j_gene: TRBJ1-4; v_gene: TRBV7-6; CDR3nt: TGTGCCAGCAGCTTAGATAACAGCTTGGTTGAAAAACTGTTTTTT; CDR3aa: CASSLDNSLVEKLFF
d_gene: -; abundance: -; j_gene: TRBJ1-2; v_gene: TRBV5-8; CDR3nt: TGTGCCAGCAGGCCTCTTACAGGATCTGGCGGCTACACCTTC; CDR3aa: CASRPLTGSGGYTF
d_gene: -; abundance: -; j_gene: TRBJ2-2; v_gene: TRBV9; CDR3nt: TGTGCCAGCAGCGTAGGGGACAACACCGGGGAGCTGTTTTTT; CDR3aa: CASSVGDNTGELFF
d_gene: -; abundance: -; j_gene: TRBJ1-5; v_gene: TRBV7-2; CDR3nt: TGTGCCAGCAGCGCATCTCTTAGCAATCAGCCCCAGCATTTT; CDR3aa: CASSASLSNQPQHF